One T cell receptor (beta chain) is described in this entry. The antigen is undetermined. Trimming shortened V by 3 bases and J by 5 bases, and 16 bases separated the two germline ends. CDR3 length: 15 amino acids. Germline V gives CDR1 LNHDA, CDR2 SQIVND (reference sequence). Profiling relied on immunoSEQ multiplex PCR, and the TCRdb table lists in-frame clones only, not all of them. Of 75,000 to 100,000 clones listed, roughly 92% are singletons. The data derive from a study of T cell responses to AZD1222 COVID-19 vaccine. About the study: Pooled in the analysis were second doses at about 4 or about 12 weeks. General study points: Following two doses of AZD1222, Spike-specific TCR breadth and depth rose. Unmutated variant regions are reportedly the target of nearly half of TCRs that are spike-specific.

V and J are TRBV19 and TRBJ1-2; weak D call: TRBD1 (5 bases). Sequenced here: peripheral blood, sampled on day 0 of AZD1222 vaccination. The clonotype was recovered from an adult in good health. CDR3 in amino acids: CASSMGRGERYGYTF. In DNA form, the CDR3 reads TGTGCCAGTAGTATGGGTAGGGGCGAGAGGTATGGCTACACCTTC.